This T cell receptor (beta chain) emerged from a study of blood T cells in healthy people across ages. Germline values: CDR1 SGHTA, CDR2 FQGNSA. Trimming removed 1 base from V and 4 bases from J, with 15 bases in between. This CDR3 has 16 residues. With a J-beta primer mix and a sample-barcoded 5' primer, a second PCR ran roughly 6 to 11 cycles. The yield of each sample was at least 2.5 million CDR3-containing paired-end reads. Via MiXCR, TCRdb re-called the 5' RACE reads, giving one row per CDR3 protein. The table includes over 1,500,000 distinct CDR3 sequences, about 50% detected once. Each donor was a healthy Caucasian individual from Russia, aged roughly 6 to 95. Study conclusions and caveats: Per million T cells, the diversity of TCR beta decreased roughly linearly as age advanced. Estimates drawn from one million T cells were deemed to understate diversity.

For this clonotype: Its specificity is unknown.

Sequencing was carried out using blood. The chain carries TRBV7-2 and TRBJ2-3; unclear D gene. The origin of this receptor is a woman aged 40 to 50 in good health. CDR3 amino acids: CASSLEGSTRADTQYF. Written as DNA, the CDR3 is TGTGCCAGCAGCTTAGAAGGGTCCACAAGGGCAGATACGCAGTATTTT.